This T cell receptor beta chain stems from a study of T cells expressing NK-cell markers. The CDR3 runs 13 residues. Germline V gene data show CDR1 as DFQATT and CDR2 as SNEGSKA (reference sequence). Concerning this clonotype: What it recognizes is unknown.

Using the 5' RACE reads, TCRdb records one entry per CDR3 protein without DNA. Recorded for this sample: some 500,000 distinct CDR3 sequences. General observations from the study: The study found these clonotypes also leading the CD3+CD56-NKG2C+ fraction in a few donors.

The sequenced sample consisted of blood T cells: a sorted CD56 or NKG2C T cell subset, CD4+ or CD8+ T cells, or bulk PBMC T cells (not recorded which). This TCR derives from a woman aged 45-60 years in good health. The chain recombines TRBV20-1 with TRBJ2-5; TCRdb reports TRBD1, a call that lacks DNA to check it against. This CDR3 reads CSAQGQGQETQYF.